The entry below describes one TCR beta chain. The antigen is not known. The data were taken from a study of coeliac disease. Across the study: Without high-resolution HLA typing, biased TRBV7-2 usage was examined as a proof of principle. Findings and caveats of the study: TRB repertoires were largely private, with most amino acid sequences found in only one sample. Published gliadin-specific TRB sequences appeared in about 50% of the 18 coeliac samples, 1 of 6 controls. Cross-contamination between intraepithelial and lamina propria cells was possible.

In germline, CDR1 is WNHNN, CDR2 SYGVQD (reference sequence). Trimming removed 5 bases from V and 5 bases from J, with 25 bases in between. This CDR3 is built from 19 residues. Repertoires were generated with immunoSEQ multiplex PCR, while TCRdb's copy carries only in-frame clones and drops some. This sample has under 6,500 clones; 55% to 80% occur once, and the top ten carry 7.5% to 10%. The clonotype was recovered from a man aged 70-80 years with active celiac disease. The source material was lymphocytes from the gut lamina propria. The chain has TRBV10-1 and TRBJ2-6, with D tentatively TRBD2 (5 bases). CDR3 nucleotides: TGCGCCAGCAGTCGAGGGATAAGGATCGCACAAAGTCGGGCCAACGTCCTGACTTTC. It yields the protein CASSRGIRIAQSRANVLTF.